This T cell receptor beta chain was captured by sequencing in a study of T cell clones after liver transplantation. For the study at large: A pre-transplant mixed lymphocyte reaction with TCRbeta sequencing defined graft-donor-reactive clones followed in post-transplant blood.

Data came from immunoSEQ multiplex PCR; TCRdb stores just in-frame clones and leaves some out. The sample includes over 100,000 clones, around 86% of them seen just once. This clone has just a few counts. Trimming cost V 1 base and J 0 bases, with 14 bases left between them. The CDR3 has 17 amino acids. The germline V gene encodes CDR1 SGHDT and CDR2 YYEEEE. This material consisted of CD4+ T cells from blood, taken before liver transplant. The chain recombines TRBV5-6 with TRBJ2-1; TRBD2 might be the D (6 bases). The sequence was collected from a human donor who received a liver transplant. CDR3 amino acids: CASSLTGGASSYNEQFF. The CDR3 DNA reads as TGTGCCAGCAGCTTGACCGGCGGGGCGAGCTCCTACAATGAGCAGTTCTTC.